A selection of T cell receptor beta chains follows, all from one sample in a study of shared clonotypes between healthy human individuals. The data were produced by immunoSEQ multiplex PCR, yet TCRdb's version contains in-frame clones alone and is incomplete. The sample has some 980,000 clones, 76% seen once. The sequencing sample was made of memory CD4+ T cells sorted from blood. All receptors come from a man between 18 and 35 years old in good health. CDR3s include the opening cysteine and the closing phenylalanine or tryptophan. The D gene is left open where the match is weak. Part of the rows lack a size; the others show once, few, many or a class for expanded clones.

d_gene: -
j_gene: TRBJ2-5
abundance: -
v_gene: TRBV7-2
CDR3nt: TGTGCCAGCAGCTTAGCGCCGCCGGGGGCGCGGAAAGAGACCCAGTACTTC
CDR3aa: CASSLAPPGARKETQYF

d_gene: TRBD1
j_gene: TRBJ1-6
abundance: -
v_gene: TRBV23-1
CDR3nt: TGCGCCAGCAGTCAATCGGTACCCAGGGACAGGGGGCGGGATTCACCCCTCCACTTT
CDR3aa: CASSQSVPRDRGRDSPLHF

d_gene: TRBD1
j_gene: TRBJ1-4
abundance: -
v_gene: TRBV5-1
CDR3nt: TGCGCCAGCAGCTTGCCGTGGGACAGAACTAATGAAAAACTGTTTTTT
CDR3aa: CASSLPWDRTNEKLFF

d_gene: TRBD1
j_gene: TRBJ1-6
abundance: once
v_gene: TRBV7-2
CDR3nt: TGTGCCAGCCTCCCGCCCCCAGGGGGGAATTCACCCCTCCACTTT
CDR3aa: CASLPPPGGNSPLHF

d_gene: -
j_gene: TRBJ2-2
abundance: -
v_gene: TRBV14
CDR3nt: TGTGCCAGCAGCCAAGTCCAAGGTGGATGGGGGGAGCTGTTTTTT
CDR3aa: CASSQVQGGWGELFF

d_gene: TRBD1
j_gene: TRBJ2-2
abundance: -
v_gene: TRBV19
CDR3nt: TGTGCCAGTAGAAACAGGGGGGACACCGGGGAGCTGTTTTTT
CDR3aa: CASRNRGDTGELFF

d_gene: -
j_gene: TRBJ1-2
abundance: -
v_gene: TRBV5-1
CDR3nt: TGCGCCAGCAGCTCGGCTCCGACATCTAACTATGGCTACACCTTC
CDR3aa: CASSSAPTSNYGYTF

d_gene: -
j_gene: TRBJ1-2
abundance: -
v_gene: TRBV28
CDR3nt: TGTGCCACCCTATCGCCAGGGGCAAGGGGCTACACCTTC
CDR3aa: CATLSPGARGYTF

d_gene: -
j_gene: TRBJ2-5
abundance: -
v_gene: TRBV7-9
CDR3nt: TGTGCCAGCGCAACGGCAGGGCTCCAAGAGACCCAGTACTTC
CDR3aa: CASATAGLQETQYF

d_gene: TRBD2
j_gene: TRBJ2-1
abundance: -
v_gene: TRBV5-1
CDR3nt: TGCGCCAGCAGCTTAACCGGACTAGCGGGGTCTAATGAGCAGTTCTTC
CDR3aa: CASSLTGLAGSNEQFF

d_gene: -
j_gene: TRBJ2-2
abundance: -
v_gene: TRBV5-1
CDR3nt: TGCGCCAGCAGCTTGGCCGATGTAAGGGCTCGGGCTGGGGAGCTGTTTTTT
CDR3aa: CASSLADVRARAGELFF

d_gene: -
j_gene: TRBJ2-3
abundance: -
v_gene: TRBV9
CDR3nt: TGTGCCAGCAGCGTAGGGGGGACAGATACGCAGTATTTT
CDR3aa: CASSVGGTDTQYF

d_gene: TRBD2
j_gene: TRBJ2-7
abundance: -
v_gene: TRBV29-1
CDR3nt: TGCAGCGTCATACAGCGGTCTAGCGGGAGTAAAGCAGGCGAGCAGTACTTC
CDR3aa: CSVIQRSSGSKAGEQYF

d_gene: -
j_gene: TRBJ2-3
abundance: -
v_gene: TRBV7-3
CDR3nt: TGTGCCAGCAGCTTATGGGGAAGGAGCACAGATACGCAGTATTTT
CDR3aa: CASSLWGRSTDTQYF

d_gene: -
j_gene: TRBJ2-5
abundance: few
v_gene: TRBV14
CDR3nt: TGTGCCAGCAGCCAAGCCGGACAGCTTATACAAGAGACCCAGTACTTC
CDR3aa: CASSQAGQLIQETQYF

d_gene: TRBD1
j_gene: TRBJ1-6
abundance: -
v_gene: TRBV19
CDR3nt: TGTGCCAGTAGTATATCCCAGGGGGCAGTAAGTTCACCCCTCCACTTT
CDR3aa: CASSISQGAVSSPLHF

d_gene: TRBD2
j_gene: TRBJ2-7
abundance: many
v_gene: TRBV18
CDR3nt: TGTGCCAGCTCCCGAACCGGGACTAGCGGCTACGAGCAGTACTTC
CDR3aa: CASSRTGTSGYEQYF

d_gene: TRBD1
j_gene: TRBJ1-2
abundance: many
v_gene: TRBV6-5
CDR3nt: TGTGCCAGCAGTTACTATAGTGACGGGACAGGTCATGGCTACACCTTC
CDR3aa: CASSYYSDGTGHGYTF

d_gene: -
j_gene: TRBJ2-3
abundance: few
v_gene: TRBV10-2
CDR3nt: TGCGCCAGCAGTGATTCGGCAGATACGCAGTATTTT
CDR3aa: CASSDSADTQYF

d_gene: -
j_gene: TRBJ1-2
abundance: -
v_gene: TRBV6-6
CDR3nt: TGTGCCAGCAGTCCTGGGTTTGGCTACACCTTC
CDR3aa: CASSPGFGYTF

d_gene: -
j_gene: TRBJ1-4
abundance: -
v_gene: TRBV5-4
CDR3nt: TGTGCCAGCAGCTTGGATGGTTCGGGGCCTGGTAATGAAAAACTGTTTTTT
CDR3aa: CASSLDGSGPGNEKLFF

d_gene: TRBD1
j_gene: TRBJ1-1
abundance: -
v_gene: TRBV10-3
CDR3nt: TGTGCCATCAGGGCGGGGACAGGGGGAAACACTGAAGCTTTCTTT
CDR3aa: CAIRAGTGGNTEAFF

d_gene: -
j_gene: TRBJ2-3
abundance: -
v_gene: TRBV30
CDR3nt: TGTGCCTGGAGCCCCTTGGACAGGCGGGGGGATACGCAGTATTTT
CDR3aa: CAWSPLDRRGDTQYF

d_gene: TRBD1
j_gene: TRBJ1-6
abundance: -
v_gene: TRBV30
CDR3nt: TGTGCCTGGAGGGGGGGGACAGAAAATTCACCCCTCCACTTT
CDR3aa: CAWRGGTENSPLHF

d_gene: -
j_gene: TRBJ2-7
abundance: -
v_gene: TRBV28
CDR3nt: TGTGCCAGCATAACGAATGCAATGGGCTACGAGCAGTACTTC
CDR3aa: CASITNAMGYEQYF

d_gene: -
j_gene: TRBJ1-1
abundance: -
v_gene: TRBV18
CDR3nt: TGTGCCAGCTCACCATTTTCCCGGAACACTGAAGCTTTCTTT
CDR3aa: CASSPFSRNTEAFF

d_gene: TRBD1
j_gene: TRBJ2-7
abundance: -
v_gene: TRBV6-1
CDR3nt: TGTGCCGGACAGATAGACAGGGTGGACGAGCAGTACTTC
CDR3aa: CAGQIDRVDEQYF

d_gene: -
j_gene: TRBJ2-5
abundance: -
v_gene: TRBV18
CDR3nt: TGTGCCAGCTCACCACCGACGGGGAAACAAGAGACCCAGTACTTC
CDR3aa: CASSPPTGKQETQYF

d_gene: TRBD1
j_gene: TRBJ2-3
abundance: -
v_gene: TRBV7-2
CDR3nt: TGTGCCAGCAGCGCCGGGGACAGGGGACTTGTTGCAGATACGCAGTATTTT
CDR3aa: CASSAGDRGLVADTQYF

d_gene: TRBD1
j_gene: TRBJ1-6
abundance: few
v_gene: TRBV5-4
CDR3nt: TGTGCCAGCAGCCTAGACAGGGGGAATTCACCCCTCCACTTT
CDR3aa: CASSLDRGNSPLHF

d_gene: -
j_gene: TRBJ1-2
abundance: -
v_gene: TRBV7-9
CDR3nt: TGTGCCAGCAGCTCGGCCCTTGGGGGGTCTGGAGGCTACACCTTC
CDR3aa: CASSSALGGSGGYTF

d_gene: -
j_gene: TRBJ2-1
abundance: -
v_gene: TRBV6-5
CDR3nt: TGTGCCACCCGGGGAGCCTACAATGAGCAGTTCTTC
CDR3aa: CATRGAYNEQFF

d_gene: -
j_gene: TRBJ2-5
abundance: -
v_gene: TRBV18
CDR3nt: TGTGCCAGCTCACCGACAGCCTCCGGGGAGACCCAGTACTTC
CDR3aa: CASSPTASGETQYF

d_gene: -
j_gene: TRBJ2-5
abundance: -
v_gene: TRBV7-2
CDR3nt: TGTGCCAGCAGCTTAGACGGGACAAGGGAGACCCAGTACTTC
CDR3aa: CASSLDGTRETQYF

d_gene: -
j_gene: TRBJ2-1
abundance: -
v_gene: TRBV6-1
CDR3nt: TGTGCCAGCAGGGAGGACCGAAGCTCCTACAATGAGCAGTTCTTC
CDR3aa: CASREDRSSYNEQFF

d_gene: TRBD1
j_gene: TRBJ2-7
abundance: few
v_gene: TRBV7-2
CDR3nt: TGTGCCAGCAGCTTAGTGACGGACAGGGGCTACGAGCAGTACTTC
CDR3aa: CASSLVTDRGYEQYF

d_gene: -
j_gene: TRBJ2-2
abundance: many
v_gene: TRBV11-2
CDR3nt: TGTGCCAGCGGACCTCAAACGGGGGAGCTGTTTTTT
CDR3aa: CASGPQTGELFF

d_gene: -
j_gene: TRBJ1-5
abundance: -
v_gene: TRBV5-1
CDR3nt: TGCGCCAGCAGCTCTGGACAGCCTAATCAGCCCCAGCATTTT
CDR3aa: CASSSGQPNQPQHF

d_gene: -
j_gene: TRBJ2-4
abundance: many
v_gene: TRBV9
CDR3nt: TGTGCCAGCAGCGTAGGGACTGACGCTGCGTCCATTCAGTACTTC
CDR3aa: CASSVGTDAASIQYF

d_gene: TRBD1
j_gene: TRBJ2-7
abundance: once
v_gene: TRBV6-5
CDR3nt: TGTGCCAGCAGTTACCGGGACAGGGGTACCTACGAGCAGTACTTC
CDR3aa: CASSYRDRGTYEQYF

d_gene: -
j_gene: TRBJ2-7
abundance: -
v_gene: TRBV30
CDR3nt: TGTGCCTGGAGTCCAGGGATCGAGCAGTACTTC
CDR3aa: CAWSPGIEQYF

d_gene: -
j_gene: TRBJ2-2
abundance: -
v_gene: TRBV6-5
CDR3nt: TGTGCCAGCAGTTACTCGCCAGGCTTTGGTGGGGAGCTGTTTTTT
CDR3aa: CASSYSPGFGGELFF

d_gene: TRBD1
j_gene: TRBJ2-7
abundance: -
v_gene: TRBV5-1
CDR3nt: TGCGCCAGCAGCTTGGAGGGGACAGGGGTCGAGCAGTACTTC
CDR3aa: CASSLEGTGVEQYF

d_gene: TRBD1
j_gene: TRBJ1-4
abundance: -
v_gene: TRBV28
CDR3nt: TGTGCCAGCAGTTTATCGGACAGGGCGGGGGAAAAACTGTTTTTT
CDR3aa: CASSLSDRAGEKLFF

d_gene: TRBD1
j_gene: TRBJ2-5
abundance: -
v_gene: TRBV19
CDR3nt: TGTGCCAGTAGTCGACAGGGGGCGGGAGAGACCCAGTACTTC
CDR3aa: CASSRQGAGETQYF

d_gene: TRBD1
j_gene: TRBJ1-2
abundance: -
v_gene: TRBV30
CDR3nt: TGTGCCTGGGGGCACAGGGGGCACGATGGCTACACCTTC
CDR3aa: CAWGHRGHDGYTF

d_gene: -
j_gene: TRBJ1-6
abundance: once
v_gene: TRBV9
CDR3nt: TGTGCCAGCAGCCCCCAGGGACAAAATTCACCCCTCCACTTT
CDR3aa: CASSPQGQNSPLHF

d_gene: -
j_gene: TRBJ1-2
abundance: -
v_gene: TRBV7-2
CDR3nt: TGTGCCAGCAGCTATTCGGGAGGCTACACCTTC
CDR3aa: CASSYSGGYTF

d_gene: TRBD2
j_gene: TRBJ2-7
abundance: -
v_gene: TRBV10-3
CDR3nt: TGTGCCATCAGTGAGGTATTAGCGGGAGGGATTTACGAGCAGTACTTC
CDR3aa: CAISEVLAGGIYEQYF

d_gene: -
j_gene: TRBJ2-3
abundance: -
v_gene: TRBV20-1
CDR3nt: TGCAGTGCTAGGGATAAAGATACGCAGTATTTT
CDR3aa: CSARDKDTQYF

d_gene: -
j_gene: TRBJ1-2
abundance: -
v_gene: TRBV6-1
CDR3nt: TGTGCCAGCAGTGAAGGAGGCAGTAACTATGGCTACACCTTC
CDR3aa: CASSEGGSNYGYTF

d_gene: -
j_gene: TRBJ2-4
abundance: -
v_gene: TRBV7-9
CDR3nt: TGTGCCAGCAGTGAGACGGGGAACATTCAGTACTTC
CDR3aa: CASSETGNIQYF

d_gene: -
j_gene: TRBJ1-4
abundance: many
v_gene: TRBV28
CDR3nt: TGTGCCAGCAGTTTACCCACGGGGTGGACCACTAATGAAAAACTGTTTTTT
CDR3aa: CASSLPTGWTTNEKLFF

d_gene: -
j_gene: TRBJ2-2
abundance: -
v_gene: TRBV7-2
CDR3nt: TGTGCCAGCAGCGACCGACCCAACACCGGGGAGCTGTTTTTT
CDR3aa: CASSDRPNTGELFF

d_gene: TRBD2
j_gene: TRBJ2-7
abundance: -
v_gene: TRBV23-1
CDR3nt: TGCGCCAGCAGTCACGGGACTAGCGGGAGGTTATACGAGCAGTACTTC
CDR3aa: CASSHGTSGRLYEQYF

d_gene: -
j_gene: TRBJ2-3
abundance: -
v_gene: TRBV7-3
CDR3nt: TGTGCCAGCAGCTTATTGGGGGGGCGAAGCACAGATACGCAGTATTTT
CDR3aa: CASSLLGGRSTDTQYF

d_gene: TRBD1
j_gene: TRBJ1-6
abundance: once
v_gene: TRBV2
CDR3nt: TGTGCCAGCAGTGAGGAGACAGGGGTTAATTCACCCCTCCACTTT
CDR3aa: CASSEETGVNSPLHF

d_gene: TRBD2
j_gene: TRBJ2-1
abundance: -
v_gene: TRBV7-9
CDR3nt: TGTGCCAGCAGCTTAGTTGTAGCGGGGGGCGGCAATGAGCAGTTCTTC
CDR3aa: CASSLVVAGGGNEQFF